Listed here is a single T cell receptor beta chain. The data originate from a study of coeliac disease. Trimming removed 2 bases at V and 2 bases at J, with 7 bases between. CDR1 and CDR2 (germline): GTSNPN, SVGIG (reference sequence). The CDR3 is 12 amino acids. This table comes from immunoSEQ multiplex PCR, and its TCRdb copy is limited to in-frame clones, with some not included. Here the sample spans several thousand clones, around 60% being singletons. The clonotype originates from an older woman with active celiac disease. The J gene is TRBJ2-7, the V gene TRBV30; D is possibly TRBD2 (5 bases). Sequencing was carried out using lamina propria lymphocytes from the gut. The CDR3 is CAWSPGAYEQYF. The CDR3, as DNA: TGTGCCTGGAGTCCCGGGGCCTACGAGCAGTACTTC.